These T cell receptor beta chains were read from a single sample in a study of blood T cell repertoires in COVID-19. The protocol was immunoSEQ multiplex PCR, while the TCRdb copy is restricted to in-frame clones and leaves out a portion. The repertoire includes roughly 190,000 clones, around 90% of them detected once, and approximately 4.4% sits in the top ten. The sample was peripheral blood. The receptors here all came from a human donor in a cohort sampled during active COVID-19. The CDR3 runs from the conserved cysteine through the conserved F or W. The order of the fields is CDR3 protein, V gene, clone size. Not every row has a clone size; where given, it reads once, few, many or a size class.

CASSVNSPGLGVGDTQYF | TRBV9 | NA
CASSFTSSPLHF | TRBV7-9 | NA
CASSTRDKYGYTF | TRBV28 | NA
CASQVGGGANEQFF | TRBV7-2 | NA
CASSPSGSKFGEQYF | TRBV6-2/TRBV6-3 | NA
CASKSSGRAGYYEQYF | TRBV6-6 | NA
CASSPPQGGGYTF | TRBV5-1 | NA
CAIGRTGEETQYF | TRBV10-3 | NA
CATTSPSGATDTQYF | TRBV15 | NA
CASSSGDRGLPYGYTF | TRBV5-8 | NA
CASNQGSSYEQYF | TRBV2 | few
CASSMDRGYTIYF | TRBV12-3/TRBV12-4 | NA
CATRSLFSTDTQYF | TRBV15 | NA
CAWSVGQGYEQYF | TRBV30 | NA
CASSYLLREQYF | TRBV6-2/TRBV6-3 | once
CASSQDRADPGDTQYF | TRBV4-2 | NA
CASSPVGGQETQYF | TRBV5-6 | NA
CASSSWTAQTDTQYF | TRBV7-9 | NA
CASRRLEGGMANEQFF | TRBV11-2 | NA
CASSYGDSSNQPQHF | TRBV6-6 | NA
CASSLKQGALSYNSPLHF | TRBV5-4 | NA
CASSSGTGETGNTIYF | TRBV5-1 | once
CASSKTGTVSYNEQFF | TRBV11-3 | NA
CASRLAGINEQFF | TRBV3-1/TRBV3-2 | NA
CASSSDRGPNYEQYF | TRBV7-2 | NA
CASSRDRGNQPQHF | TRBV28 | NA
CASSPPDEKLFF | TRBV27 | NA
CAIRTQGGEQYF | TRBV10-3 | NA
CASSDGQRNEQFF | TRBV28 | NA
CASSLVSGVDGYTF | TRBV7-2 | NA